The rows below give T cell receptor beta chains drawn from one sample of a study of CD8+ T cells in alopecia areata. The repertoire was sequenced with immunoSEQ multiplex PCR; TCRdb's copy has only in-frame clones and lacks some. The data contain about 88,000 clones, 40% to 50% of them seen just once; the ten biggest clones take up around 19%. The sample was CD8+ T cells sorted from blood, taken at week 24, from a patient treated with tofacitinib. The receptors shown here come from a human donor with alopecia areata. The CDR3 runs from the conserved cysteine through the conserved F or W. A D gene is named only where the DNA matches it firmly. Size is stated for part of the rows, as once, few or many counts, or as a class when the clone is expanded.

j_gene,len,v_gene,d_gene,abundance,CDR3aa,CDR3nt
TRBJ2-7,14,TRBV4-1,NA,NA,CASSPRLEVHEQYF,TGTGCCAGCAGCCCGAGGCTCGAGGTCCACGAGCAGTACTTC
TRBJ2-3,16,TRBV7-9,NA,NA,CASSSGQYLSTDTQYF,TGTGCCAGCAGTTCAGGACAGTACCTTAGCACAGATACGCAGTATTTT
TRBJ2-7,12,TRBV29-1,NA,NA,CSVEGTSYEQYF,TGCAGCGTTGAGGGGACATCGTACGAGCAGTACTTC
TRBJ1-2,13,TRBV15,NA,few,CATSAGRNYGYTF,TGTGCCACCAGCGCGGGCAGGAACTATGGCTACACCTTC
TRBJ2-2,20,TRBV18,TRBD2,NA,CASSPRDRRGEFANTGELFF,TGTGCCAGCTCACCACGTGATCGACGGGGGGAGTTCGCGAACACCGGGGAGCTGTTTTTT
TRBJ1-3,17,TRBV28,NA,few,CASSSRDSPPSGNTIYF,TGTGCCAGCAGTTCCCGGGACTCCCCACCCTCTGGAAACACCATATATTTT
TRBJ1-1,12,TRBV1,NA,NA,CTSSQDRGEAFF,TGCACCAGCAGCCAAGATAGGGGGGAAGCTTTCTTT
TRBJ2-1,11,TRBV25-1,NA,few,CASSVSHEQFF,TGTGCCAGCAGTGTTAGTCATGAGCAGTTCTTC
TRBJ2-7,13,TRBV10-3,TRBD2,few,CAITPSGSREQYF,TGTGCCATCACGCCTAGCGGGAGCCGGGAGCAGTACTTC
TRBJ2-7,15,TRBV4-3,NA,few,CASSQDSAGTYEQYF,TGCGCCAGCAGCCAAGATAGCGCGGGAACCTACGAGCAGTACTTC
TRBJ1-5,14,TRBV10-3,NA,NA,CAISAVVAGEPQHF,TGTGCCATCAGCGCGGTAGTTGCCGGGGAGCCCCAGCATTTT
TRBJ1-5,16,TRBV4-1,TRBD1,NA,CASSIRQGFSNQPQHF,TGCGCCAGCAGCATCCGACAGGGCTTTAGCAATCAGCCCCAGCATTTT